This T cell receptor beta chain was found in a study of Graves' ophthalmopathy and Graves' hyperthyroidism. Stable hyperthyroidism was defined by absence of ophthalmopathy within 18 months of follow-up. Exclusion criteria comprised other autoimmune diseases, uncontrolled infections, pregnancy or lactation in patients. Amplification from RNA transcripts yielded the TCR beta CDR3 regions. HTBI primers served in a first-round RT-PCR, which a second-round multiplex PCR followed. TCRdb reprocessed the multiplex PCR reads via MiXCR and lists one record per CDR3 protein. The table lists some 360,000 distinct CDR3 sequences, approximately 18% of them singletons. This CDR3 contains 14 residues. V gave up 7 bases and J gave up 9 bases; unmatched junction bases: 8. This clonotype was found many times. What it binds is not known. Findings and limits, study-wide: Most expanded clonotypes from thyroid (those above 0.001 frequency) were also found in blood.

This receptor was taken from an adult woman with stable Graves' hyperthyroidism. The sequenced sample consisted of peripheral blood. This chain uses TRBV12-3 or TRBV12-4 with TRBJ2-1, with 11 bases that match TRBD2. This CDR3 is CASTLLAGDGEQFF. In DNA form, the CDR3 reads TGTGCCAGCACCTTACTAGCGGGAGATGGTGAGCAGTTCTTC.